This passage covers 12 T cell receptor beta chains from one sample sequenced in a study of T cell responses to AZD1222 COVID-19 vaccine. Sequenced by immunoSEQ multiplex PCR; TCRdb stores in-frame clones only, minus some. The sample has fewer than 130,000 clones; roughly nine tenths are singletons. The material sequenced was peripheral blood, taken on day 0 of AZD1222 vaccination. The receptors were sampled from an adult in good health.

The chain employs TRBV20-1 and TRBJ2-1; the match to TRBD1 covers 7 bases. V gave up 3 bases and J gave up 8 bases; unmatched junction bases: 4. CDR1 is DFQATT and CDR2 is SNEGSKA in the germline V gene (reference sequence). The CDR3 is 12 residues long. CDR3 region: CSASDRVDEQFF. Here the CDR3 DNA reads TGCAGTGCTAGTGACAGGGTCGATGAGCAGTTCTTC.

The chain uses TRBV28 and TRBJ2-3; 8 nucleotides agree with TRBD2. Trimming at V came to 8 bases and at J to 0 bases, leaving 1 base not matched to a gene. This CDR3 has 13 residues. Looked up from germline, CDR1 is MDHEN and CDR2 is SYDVKM. The CDR3 region is CASSSGSTDTQYF. The CDR3 DNA reads TGTGCCAGCTCTAGCGGGAGCACAGATACGCAGTATTTT.

This clone occurred once. The rearrangement links TRBV2 to TRBJ1-6; D is ambiguous. This CDR3 contains 12 residues. Trimming removed 6 bases from V and 10 bases from J, with 10 bases in between. Per germline, CDR1 SNHLY and CDR2 FYNNEI. CDR3 in DNA: TGTGCCAGCAGGACCGTGAGCTCACCCCTCCACTTT. The encoded protein is CASRTVSSPLHF. The full variable domain, completed using reference TRBV2 and TRBJ1-6, is EPEVTQTPSHQVTQMGQEVILRCVPISNHLYFYWYRQILGQKVEFLVSFYNNEISEKSEIFDDQFSVERPDGSNFTLKIRSTKLEDSAMYFCASRTVSSPLHFGNGTRLTVT.

The CDR3 nucleotides are TGTGCCAGTAGTAGGTCATGGGACAGATCTGACTATGGCTACACCTTC. Its translation is CASSRSWDRSDYGYTF. The chain recombines TRBV19 with TRBJ1-2, with 7 bases matching TRBD1. This CDR3 spans 16 amino acids. Trimming took 4 bases from V and 3 from J; bases not matched to a gene: 11. CDR1 is LNHDA, CDR2 SQIVND, per germline (reference sequence).

The J gene is TRBJ2-7, the V gene TRBV4-1, with D perhaps TRBD1 (6 bases). Per the germline V gene, CDR1 is MGHRA and CDR2 is YSYEKL. The CDR3 is made up of 16 amino acids. V was shortened by 4 bases and J by 0 bases, with 16 bases between the two germline ends. CDR3 in amino acids: CASSPAEWTDSYEQYF. The CDR3, as DNA: TGCGCCAGCAGCCCCGCGGAGTGGACAGACTCCTACGAGCAGTACTTC.

This clone was seen once. This chain uses TRBV9 with TRBJ1-1, with 7 bases that match TRBD1. The germline V gene has CDR1 SGDLS and CDR2 YYNGEE. The CDR3 is 15 amino acids. V lost 4 bases, J lost 7 bases, and 13 bases stayed unmatched. The CDR3 sequence is CASSPWDSRLDEAFF. Written as DNA, the CDR3 is TGTGCCAGCAGCCCTTGGGACAGTCGGCTGGATGAAGCTTTCTTT.

The chain recombines TRBV7-8 with TRBJ2-1; a weak D match, TRBD1 (5 bases). The V end was cut by 1 base, the J end by 10 bases, with 14 bases between. CDR3 length: 14 amino acids. From germline, CDR1 is SGHVS and CDR2 FQNEAQ. In DNA, the CDR3 is TGTGCCAGCAGCTTAGGGGGCAGTGCAATGGAGCAGTTCTTC. This translates into CASSLGGSAMEQFF.

This chain connects TRBV7-9 to TRBJ1-5; 10 nucleotides line up with TRBD1. CDR1 and CDR2 (germline): SEHNR, FQNEAQ (reference sequence). Unmatched junction bases numbered 5, after V lost 5 bases and J lost 7 bases. The CDR3 has 14 amino acids. The CDR3 DNA reads TGTGCCAGCAGCCAAGACAGGGGGCGGCAGCCCCAGCATTTT. Translating gives CASSQDRGRQPQHF.

The chain links TRBV3-1 (or the pseudogene TRBV3-2) to TRBJ2-3; 7 positions agree with TRBD2. The CDR3 has 16 amino acids. V dropped 1 base and J dropped 1; count of bases not matched to a gene: 5. Germline V lookup: CDR1 LGHDT, CDR2 YNNKEL (reference sequence). CDR3 amino acids: CASSQVGSGGTDTQYF. Here the CDR3 DNA reads TGTGCCAGCAGCCAAGTTGGGAGCGGGGGCACAGATACGCAGTATTTT.

V usage is TRBV24-1 and J usage is TRBJ2-7; D might be TRBD1 (5 bases). Trimming pared 4 bases from V and 1 base from J, leaving 7 bases between. The CDR3 runs to 13 residues. From germline, CDR1 is KGHDR and CDR2 SFDVKD. The CDR3 sequence is CATSEAGSYEQYF. Here the CDR3 DNA reads TGTGCCACCAGTGAAGCAGGGTCCTACGAGCAGTACTTC.

The rearrangement joins TRBV5-5 to TRBJ2-1; D not resolved. CDR3 length equals 16 residues. Germline lookup yields CDR1 SGHKS and CDR2 YYEKEE (reference sequence). V dropped 6 bases and J dropped 0 bases, with 16 bases sitting between them. In DNA form, the CDR3 reads TGTGCCAGCAACATCCCCAGCACGAGCTCCTACAATGAGCAGTTCTTC. Protein: CASNIPSTSSYNEQFF.

The chain has TRBV6-2 or TRBV6-3 and TRBJ1-6; D might be TRBD1 (5 bases). This CDR3 region has 17 residues. Trimming removed 2 bases at V and 9 bases at J, with 20 bases between. CDR1 is MNHEY, CDR2 SVGEGT, per germline. As DNA, the CDR3 is TGTGCCAGCAGTTACCTCCCTTCTAATTTGGGACGTTCACCCCTCCACTTT. This gives the protein CASSYLPSNLGRSPLHF.